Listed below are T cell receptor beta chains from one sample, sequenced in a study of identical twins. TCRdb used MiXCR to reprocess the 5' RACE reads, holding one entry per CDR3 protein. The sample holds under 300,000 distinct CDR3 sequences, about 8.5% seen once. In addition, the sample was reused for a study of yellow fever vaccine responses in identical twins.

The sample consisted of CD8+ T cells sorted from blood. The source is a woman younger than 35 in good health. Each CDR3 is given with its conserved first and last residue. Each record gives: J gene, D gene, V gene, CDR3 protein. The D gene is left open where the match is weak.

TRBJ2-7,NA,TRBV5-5,CAIRTGLFYEQYF
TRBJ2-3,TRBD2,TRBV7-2,CASSLTRLAAFPTQYF
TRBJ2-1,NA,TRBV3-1,CASSLRVDEQFF
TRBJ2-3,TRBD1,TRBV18,CASSVGQIPTDTQYF
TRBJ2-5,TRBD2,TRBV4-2,CASSRERGIQETQYF
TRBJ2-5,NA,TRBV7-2,CASSLGLAVEETQYF
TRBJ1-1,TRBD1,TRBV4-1,CASSQVFGDSLPEAFF
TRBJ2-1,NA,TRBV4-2,CASSQEGYNEQFF
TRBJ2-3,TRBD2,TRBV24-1,CATSDPLLAGDLTDTQYF
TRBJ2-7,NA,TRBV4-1,CASSRVQGDSYEQYF
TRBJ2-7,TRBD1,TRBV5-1,CASSFLGDRAPYEQYF
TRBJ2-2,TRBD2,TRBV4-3,CASSGRANTGELFF
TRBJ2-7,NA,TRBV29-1,CSARGNEQYF
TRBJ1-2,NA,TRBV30,CAWTIGGTLGYTF
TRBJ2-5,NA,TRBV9,CASSALARETQYF